This T cell receptor (beta chain) comes out of a study of identical twins. All of the donors were Caucasians in good health. As for this clonotype: What it binds is unknown. An end of the junction differs from the germline gene, which may be a read error.

From the 5' RACE reads, TCRdb called clonotypes with MiXCR, one entry per CDR3 protein. Among 1.5 million to 2 million distinct CDR3 sequences, less than 40% were seen once, and the ten largest hold about 0.25%. Per the germline V gene, CDR1 is DFQATT and CDR2 is SNEGSKA (reference sequence). CDR3 length: 14 amino acids. The study's findings and limits: Researchers reported weaker excess twin sharing in beta out-of-frame sequences. Fewer insertions marked abundant cord blood beta clonotypes; young adult naive trended weakly, memory not at all. There is a chance that invariant MAIT and iNKT cells partially muddied zero-insertion analyses.

Sequencing input: cord blood. The chain recombines TRBV20-1 with TRBJ1-1, with 7 nucleotides matching TRBD1. The clonotype comes from a newborn girl in good health. The CDR3: CSAHQGVWNTESFF. CDR3 DNA: TGCAGTGCTCATCAGGGGGTTTGGAACACTGAATCTTTCTTT.